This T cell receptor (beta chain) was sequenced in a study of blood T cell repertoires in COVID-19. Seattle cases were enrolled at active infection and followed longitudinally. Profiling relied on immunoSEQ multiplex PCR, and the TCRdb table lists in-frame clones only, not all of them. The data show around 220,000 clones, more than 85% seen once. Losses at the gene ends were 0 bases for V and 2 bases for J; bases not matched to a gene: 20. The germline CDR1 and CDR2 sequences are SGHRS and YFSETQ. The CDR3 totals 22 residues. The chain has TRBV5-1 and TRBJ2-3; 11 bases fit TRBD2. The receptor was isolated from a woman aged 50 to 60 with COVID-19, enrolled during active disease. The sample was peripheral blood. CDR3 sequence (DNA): TGCGCCAGCAGCTTGGCGCGAGGCGGACCTCTAGCGGGGGGAGACCACACAGATACGCAGTATTTT. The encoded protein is CASSLARGGPLAGGDHTDTQYF.